This is a list of T cell receptor beta chains from one sample in a study of T-cell memory formation after mild COVID-19. TCRdb used MiXCR to reprocess the 5' RACE reads, holding one entry per CDR3 protein. The sample yields nearly 110,000 distinct CDR3 sequences, under 15% seen once. Sequenced sample: PBMCs or a T cell subset sorted from them (not recorded which). These receptors were collected from an adult woman who had mild COVID-19 (a few samples of this study predate the infection). Cell type and time point are not known. The conserved cysteine and the conserved F or W are not part of the CDR3 here.

>TRBJ2-7|TRBV29-1
SVGVSLAGEDEQY
>TRBJ1-1|TRBV7-9
ASSLSRENAF
>TRBJ2-3|TRBV24-1
ATSDWGEISTDTQY
>TRBJ2-5|TRBV27
ASSLSRTRVSLQETQY
>TRBJ2-6|TRBV7-3
ASSLLTGGDSGANVLT
>TRBJ2-7|TRBV19
ASSTTYEQY
>TRBJ2-1|TRBV9
ASSARQGPYNEQF
>TRBJ2-7|TRBV5-1
ASSLGGSSYEQY
>TRBJ1-1|TRBV20-1
SAKGREGLETEAF
>TRBJ2-5|TRBV5-6
ASSLEEGTAYQETQY
>TRBJ1-3|TRBV9
ASSVGFTGNTIY
>TRBJ2-3|TRBV20-1
SATLAATDTQY